The 10 T cell receptor beta chains below all came from one sample that was sequenced in a study of beta chain features in type 1 diabetes. As every portion of the isolated RNA was reverse transcribed, the sequencing read expressed TCRB transcripts. Sequenced by immunoSEQ multiplex PCR; TCRdb stores in-frame clones only, minus some. The sample lists 150,000 to 200,000 clones; 10% to 15% were seen once. What was sequenced was central memory CD4+ T cells from blood. Receptor source: a woman between 18 and 30 years old in good health.

This clone was seen a few times. The CDR3 sequence is CASSAGQGNTEAFF. As DNA, the CDR3 is TGTGCCAGCAGCGCGGGACAGGGTAACACTGAAGCTTTCTTT. The chain is built from TRBV6-5 and TRBJ1-1; 9 bases line up with TRBD1. The CDR3 totals 14 residues. Looked up from germline, CDR1 is MNHEY and CDR2 is SVGAGI. Losses at the gene ends were 6 bases for V and 2 bases for J; bases not matched to a gene: 4.

This clone was seen only a few times. The rearrangement uses TRBV7-9 and TRBJ2-7; 7 bases match TRBD2. With V trimmed by 8 bases and J by 7 bases, 14 bases remained unmatched. This CDR3 comprises 14 residues. From germline, CDR1 is SEHNR and CDR2 FQNEAQ (reference sequence). In DNA form, the CDR3 reads TGTGCCAGCTCAGAGGGCAGGGAGGGTAGTGAGCAGTACTTC. Protein sequence: CASSEGREGSEQYF.

This clone was picked up a small number of times. The chain recombines TRBV5-6 with TRBJ1-1, with 7 bases aligning to TRBD1. This CDR3 region has 12 residues. Germline-derived CDR1 and CDR2 are SGHDT and YYEEEE. V trimming: 6 bases; J trimming: 5 bases; junction bases outside the gene matches: 4. CDR3 residues: CASTDRATEAFF. The CDR3 DNA reads as TGTGCCAGCACCGACAGGGCTACTGAAGCTTTCTTT.

The chain links TRBV1 to TRBJ2-5; no DNA check was done on the table's D call, TRBD1. TRBV1 counts as a pseudogene. The CDR3 has 15 amino acids. In DNA, the CDR3 is TGCACCAGACACCCCCCGGGACAGGGGACGGAGACCCAGTACTTC. Its protein product is CTRHPPGQGTETQYF.

There are a few counts of this clone. This chain joins TRBV25-1 and TRBJ1-1; D uncertain. This CDR3 comprises 14 residues. Trimming cost V 3 bases and J 3 bases, with 11 bases left between them. Germline V gene sequence: CDR1 MGHDK, CDR2 SYGVNS. Here the CDR3 DNA reads TGTGCCAGCAGTGATGCCAGGAAGGACACTGAAGCTTTCTTT. Amino acid sequence: CASSDARKDTEAFF.

This clone was recorded many times. Other DNA sequences in this sample translate to the same CDR3. J is TRBJ2-1 and V is TRBV7-8; weak D call: TRBD1 (6 bases). Germline-derived CDR1 and CDR2 are SGHVS and FQNEAQ. V was shortened by 5 bases and J by 4 bases, with 9 bases between the two germline ends. The CDR3 length is 13 residues. Here the CDR3 DNA reads TGTGCCAGCAGCCCCCAGGGGTACAATGAGCAGTTCTTC. It codes for CASSPQGYNEQFF.

The chain couples TRBV5-4 to TRBJ2-5; D gene unclear. Germline V CDR1 and CDR2: SGHNT, YYREEE (reference sequence). The CDR3 runs 13 residues. Trimming removed 4 bases from V and 6 bases from J, with 13 bases in between. The CDR3 DNA follows: TGTGCCAGCAGCAACCCCCACGAGAAGACCCAGTACTTC. It encodes CASSNPHEKTQYF.

This sequence joins TRBV6-6 and TRBJ2-7, with a possible D match to TRBD1 (6 bases). Deletions cut 7 bases from V and 3 bases from J, with 16 bases between. Germline CDR1 MNHNY, CDR2 SVGAGI (reference sequence). This CDR3 is 14 amino acids long. Here the CDR3 DNA reads TGTGCCAGCACCCCTGAACAGGGAAACTACGAGCAGTACTTC. Translated, it gives CASTPEQGNYEQYF.

The chain joins TRBV4-2 to TRBJ2-7; tentative D call: TRBD2 (6 bases). CDR1 and CDR2 (germline): LGHNA, YNFKEQ. V was trimmed by 4 bases and J by 0 bases, leaving 10 bases between them. The CDR3 has 14 amino acids. CDR3 protein: CASSRGTGSYEQYF. The CDR3 coding sequence is TGTGCCAGCAGCCGCGGGACGGGCTCCTACGAGCAGTACTTC.

As concerns this clone: Relative to the germline gene, one junction end is altered; a read error may explain this. The CDR3 loop is CASSRQQGTGNTIYF. The CDR3 coding sequence is TGTGCCAGCAGTCGGCAACAGGGGACTGGAAACACCATATATTTT. V is TRBV10-3 and J is TRBJ1-3; TRBD1 agrees at 7 bases. CDR1 and CDR2 (germline): ENHRY, SYGVKD. The CDR3 runs to 15 residues.